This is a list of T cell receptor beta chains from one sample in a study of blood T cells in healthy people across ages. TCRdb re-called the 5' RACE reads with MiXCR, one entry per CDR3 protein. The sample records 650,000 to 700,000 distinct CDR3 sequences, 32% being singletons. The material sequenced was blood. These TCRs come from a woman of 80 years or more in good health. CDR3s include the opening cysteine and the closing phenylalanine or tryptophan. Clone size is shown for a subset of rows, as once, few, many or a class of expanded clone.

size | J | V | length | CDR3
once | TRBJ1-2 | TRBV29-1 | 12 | CSARGQNYGYTF
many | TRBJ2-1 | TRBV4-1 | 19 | CASSQGRSGGISSYNEQFF
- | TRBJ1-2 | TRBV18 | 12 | CASSPNLYGYTF
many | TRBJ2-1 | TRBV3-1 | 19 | CASSHLGGLAGGLVGEQFF
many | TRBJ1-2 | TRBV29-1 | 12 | CSVGDGDYGYTF
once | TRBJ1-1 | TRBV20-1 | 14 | CSASEPGLNTEAFF
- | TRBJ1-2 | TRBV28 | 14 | CASSGTGAYYGYTF
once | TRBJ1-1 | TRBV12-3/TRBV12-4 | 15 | CASSPQGSLGTEASF
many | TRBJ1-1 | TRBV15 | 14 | CATSRPGTASAAFF
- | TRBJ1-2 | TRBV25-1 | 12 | CASSRSGSGYTF
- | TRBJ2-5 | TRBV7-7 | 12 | CASSSEGREQYF
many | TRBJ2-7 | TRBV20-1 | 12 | CSASRTRAEQYF
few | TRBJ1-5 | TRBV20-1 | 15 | CSASDPDTGNQPQHF
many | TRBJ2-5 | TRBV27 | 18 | CASSRTGRLAGYQETQYF
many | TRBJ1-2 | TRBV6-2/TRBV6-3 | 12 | CASSWTAYGYTF
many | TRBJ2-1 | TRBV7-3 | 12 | CASSRAGGEQFF
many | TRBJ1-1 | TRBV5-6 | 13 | CASSKQGGPEAFF
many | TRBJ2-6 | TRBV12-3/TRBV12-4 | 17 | CASSFSFQAAEANVLTF
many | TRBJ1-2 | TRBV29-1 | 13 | CSVERALSGGYTF
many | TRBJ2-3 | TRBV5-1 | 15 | CASSYDSSSTDTQYF
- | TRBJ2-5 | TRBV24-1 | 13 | CATTSGRQETQYF
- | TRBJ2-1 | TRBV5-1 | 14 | CASSLGSVGYEQFF
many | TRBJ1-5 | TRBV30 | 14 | CAWSGQGGNQPQHF
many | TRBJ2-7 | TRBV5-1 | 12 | CASSSDYFEQYF
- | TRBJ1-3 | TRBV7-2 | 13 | CASSWDSGNTIYF
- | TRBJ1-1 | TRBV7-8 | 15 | CASSLDEGGNTEAFF
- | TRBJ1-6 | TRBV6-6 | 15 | CASSPWDQQGSSLHF
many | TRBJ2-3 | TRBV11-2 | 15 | CASSPQRGTTDTQYF
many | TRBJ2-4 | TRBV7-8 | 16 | CASSLAGSSGGNIQYF
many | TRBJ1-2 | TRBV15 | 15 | CATRPRQEPGYGYTF
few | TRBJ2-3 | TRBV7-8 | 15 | CARSAPGLATDTQYF
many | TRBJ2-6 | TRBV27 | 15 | CASSKLNSGANVLTF
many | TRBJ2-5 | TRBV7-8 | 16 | CASSLEGTQGRETQYF
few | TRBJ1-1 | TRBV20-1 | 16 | CSARAVGDLSNTEAFF
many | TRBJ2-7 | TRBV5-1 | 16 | CASSSDRLMSSYEQYF
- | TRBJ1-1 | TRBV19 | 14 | CASSSRRAGTEAFF
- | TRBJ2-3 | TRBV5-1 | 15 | CASQGTSGSTDTQYF
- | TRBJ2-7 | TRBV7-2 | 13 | CASIQGRVYEQYF
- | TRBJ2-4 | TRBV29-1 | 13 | CSVEGAGVYKQCF
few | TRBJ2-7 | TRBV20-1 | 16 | CSASPLSGPGSYEQYF
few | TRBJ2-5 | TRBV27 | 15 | CASSPRAGGSETQYF
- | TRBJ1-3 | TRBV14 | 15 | CASSQGGQGWNTIYF
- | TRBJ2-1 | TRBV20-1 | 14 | CSASTRGATNEQFF
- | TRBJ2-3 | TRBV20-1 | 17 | CSAVKTGGGHYTDTQYF
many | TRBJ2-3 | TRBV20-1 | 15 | CSAIKTSRVRNTQYF
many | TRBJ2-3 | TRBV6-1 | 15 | CASSRVGQGADTQYF
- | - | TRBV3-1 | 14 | CASSLNSGKETQYF